Reported below is one TCR beta chain. What it binds is unknown. Germline V gene data show CDR1 as MDHEN and CDR2 as SYDVKM. The CDR3 spans 15 residues. The V gene lost 2 bases and the J gene lost 11 bases, with 21 bases spanning the gap. The assay, immunoSEQ v3.0, was run at survey level. Data came from immunoSEQ multiplex PCR; TCRdb stores just in-frame clones and leaves some out. The sample shows approximately 37,000 clones, roughly four fifths of them seen only once. The data belong to a study of long-term antiretroviral therapy in people with HIV. Study-level findings and limits: Repertoires in HIV (unlike those of controls) had narrower CDR3 length ranges.

The chain employs TRBV28 and TRBJ1-1; unclear D gene. The input for sequencing was unsorted PBMCs, taken 1 year after starting antiretroviral therapy. The clonotype originates from a man younger than 30 with HIV. The CDR3 DNA follows: TGTGCCAGCAGTTTAATTGGCGGAGAAACCCTGGGCGCTTTCTTT. Protein: CASSLIGGETLGAFF.